Listed here are 32 T cell receptor beta chains from one sample, sequenced in a study of regulatory T cells in long-lasting Graves disease. For TCR beta, libraries came from iRepertoire HTBI primers and Arm-PCR of CDR3 regions. TCRdb ran MiXCR on the multiplex PCR reads and lists one entry per CDR3 protein. The data contain roughly 560,000 distinct CDR3 sequences, around 12% of them singletons. The time point was: newly diagnosed GD, antithyroid drugs for less than 3 months. PBMCs were the source of the RNA used for TCR sequencing. A further study also used this sample, focusing on T cells in Graves' hyperthyroidism and ophthalmopathy.

The sequences come from peripheral blood mononuclear cells (PBMCs), collected at new diagnosis, from a patient treated with antithyroid drugs. These receptors were taken from a woman aged 30 to 39 with Graves disease.

This clonotype was recorded at least ten times. This chain uses TRBV12-3 or TRBV12-4 with TRBJ2-5; tentatively, D is TRBD1 (6 bases). This CDR3 spans 14 amino acids. V gave up 3 bases and J gave up 7 bases, with 15 bases separating them. The CDR3 protein is CASSFFGQMGTQYF. DNA for the CDR3: TGTGCCAGCAGTTTCTTCGGACAGATGGGGACCCAGTACTTC.

The chain links TRBV7-2 to TRBJ2-2; D is perhaps TRBD1 (7 bases). The CDR3 sequence is 16 residues long. The V gene's germline CDR1 is SGHTA and CDR2 FQGNSA. The germline V and J ends were trimmed by 6 bases and 6 bases, with 20 bases remaining between them. The CDR3 here is CASSSQGGLAAGELFF. The CDR3 nucleotides read TGTGCCAGCAGTTCCCAGGGGGGCTTGGCCGCCGGGGAGCTGTTTTTT.

The table lists this clonotype with many counts. The chain joins TRBV2 to TRBJ2-1; D unresolved. CDR3 length equals 14 residues. Germline V CDR1 and CDR2: SNHLY, FYNNEI. V lost 2 bases and J lost 4, with 9 bases in between. CDR3 loop: CASSERSGYNEQFF. The DNA for the CDR3 is TGTGCCAGCAGTGAAAGGTCCGGTTACAATGAGCAGTTCTTC.

Many counts were recorded for this clonotype. The chain joins TRBV11-2 to TRBJ2-5; 7 positions agree with TRBD1. This CDR3 region has 17 residues. J gave up 5 bases and V 5 bases, and 17 bases lay outside the gene matches. Germline V lookup: CDR1 SGHAT, CDR2 FQNNGV. In DNA, the CDR3 is TGTGCCAGCAGCCCCAGACAGGGTAGGGCTCCTTGGGAGACCCAGTACTTC. Its translation is CASSPRQGRAPWETQYF.

This chain uses TRBV5-1 with TRBJ2-2; TRBD1 matches at 9 bases. The germline V gene has CDR1 SGHRS and CDR2 YFSETQ. The ends lost 0 bases at V and 7 bases at J; junction bases unmatched: 7. This CDR3 region has 16 residues. The CDR3 region is CASSLEQGAQGGELFF. CDR3 bases: TGCGCCAGCAGCTTGGAACAGGGGGCGCAAGGCGGGGAGCTGTTTTTT.

This clonotype came up many times. The CDR3 nucleotides are TGTGCCAGTGTGAGCGGGAAGGATGAGCAGTTCTTC. Protein sequence: CASVSGKDEQFF. This chain connects TRBV19 to TRBJ2-1; TRBD2 matches 7 bases. This CDR3 is built from 12 residues. Germline CDR1 is LNHDA and CDR2 is SQIVND (reference sequence). V lost 8 bases, J lost 8 bases, and 6 bases stayed unmatched.

This clonotype was observed a few times. The rearrangement joins TRBV7-2 to TRBJ1-1; tentatively, D is TRBD1 (5 bases). Germline loops: CDR1 SGHTA, CDR2 FQGNSA. Deletions cut 5 bases from V and 1 base from J, with 17 bases between. The CDR3 extends over 16 amino acids. The DNA of the CDR3 is TGTGCCAGCAGCCCCACAGGTCTTTTGGGGAACACTGAAGCTTTCTTT. It codes for CASSPTGLLGNTEAFF.

This clonotype has a count of ten or more. The chain employs TRBV7-8 and TRBJ2-2; the D gene is possibly TRBD2 (6 bases). In germline, CDR1 is SGHVS, CDR2 FQNEAQ. V lost 4 bases, J lost 6 bases, and 21 bases lay in between. This CDR3 has 17 residues. This CDR3 is CASSSSDGGIRAGELFF. In DNA, the CDR3 is TGTGCCAGCAGCTCGTCGGACGGAGGGATTCGAGCCGGGGAGCTGTTTTTT. Together with reference TRBV7-8 and TRBJ2-2, the CDR3 gives the full variable domain: GAGVSQSPRYKVAKRGQDVALRCDPISGHVSLFWYQQALGQGPEFLTYFQNEAQLDKSGLPSDRFFAERPEGSVSTLKIQRTQQEDSAVYLCASSSSDGGIRAGELFFGEGSRLTVL.

This clonotype was seen more than once but under ten times. The V call is TRBV18, the J call TRBJ2-6; no firm D call. The V end was cut by 1 base, the J end by 2 bases, with 9 bases between. The V gene's germline CDR1 is KGHSH and CDR2 LQKENI. The CDR3 loop spans 16 amino acids. The CDR3 sequence: CASSPRNPAGANVLTF. For the CDR3, the DNA is TGTGCCAGCTCACCACGAAATCCAGCTGGGGCCAACGTCCTGACTTTC.

This clonotype was detected only once. A much larger clone differs from this one at a single base, so this may be a read error. This sequence joins TRBV11-3 and TRBJ1-1; 7 positions match TRBD1. The CDR3 has 15 amino acids. Per the germline V gene, CDR1 is SGHNT and CDR2 is YENEEA. The CDR3 is CASSLERQGLSTALF. DNA for the CDR3: TGTGCCAGCAGCTTAGAGAGACAGGGATTAAGCACGGCTCTCTTT.

This clonotype was counted a few times. A much larger clone differs by one base, so this may be a read error. V is TRBV7-2 and J is TRBJ1-5; D not certain. Trimming left V 1 base short and J 4 bases short, with 11 bases between. The CDR3 contains 15 residues. Germline V gene data show CDR1 as SGHTA and CDR2 as FQGNSA. The CDR3 here is CASSLDTTVNQPQHF. CDR3 coding DNA: TGTGCCAGCAGCTTAGATACGACGGTGAATCAGCCCCAGCATTTT.

The chain recombines TRBV11-3 with TRBJ2-4; the D gene could be TRBD1 or TRBD2 (5 bases each). The CDR3 spans 18 residues. V shed 4 bases and J shed 6 bases, with 25 bases lying between them. Germline CDR1 SGHNT, CDR2 YENEEA. The CDR3 reads CASSSFRGTGTELNIQYF. CDR3 nucleotides: TGTGCCAGCAGCTCATTCCGGGGCACCGGGACGGAGTTAAACATTCAGTACTTC. The complete variable domain, with remaining parts taken from reference TRBV11-3 and TRBJ2-4, reads EAGVVQSPRYKIIEKKQPVAFWCNPISGHNTLYWYLQNLGQGPELLIRYENEEAVDDSQLPKDRFSAERLKGVDSTLKIQPAELGDSAVYLCASSSFRGTGTELNIQYFGAGTRLSVL.

This clonotype was seen many times. The chain has TRBV3-1 and TRBJ2-1, with 9 nucleotides matching TRBD1. J lost 16 bases, V lost 5 bases, and 6 bases had no gene match. The CDR3 length is 11 residues. Per germline, CDR1 LGHDT and CDR2 YNNKEL (reference sequence). The CDR3 DNA follows: TGTGCCAGCAGCTCGGGACAGGGCCTTTTCTTC. As protein: CASSSGQGLFF.

This clonotype was observed at least ten times. The CDR3 DNA sequence: TGTGCCAGCAGCTTTTCGGAGAACACTGAAGCTTTCTTT. It yields the protein CASSFSENTEAFF. V usage is TRBV11-1 and J usage is TRBJ1-1, with D unresolved. Germline assignment: CDR1 SGHAT and CDR2 FQDESV (reference sequence). V was pared by 3 bases and J by 1 base, with 6 bases between. The CDR3 extends over 13 amino acids.

This clonotype appeared many times. V gene TRBV10-3 combines with J gene TRBJ2-3, with TRBD2 matching 13 bases. J lost 0 bases, V lost 8 bases, and 5 bases had no gene match. This CDR3 spans 16 amino acids. CDR1 ENHRY and CDR2 SYGVKD come from the germline V gene. The CDR3, as DNA: TGTGCCATCGCTGGGGGACTAGCGGGAAGCACAGATACGCAGTATTTT. Amino acid sequence: CAIAGGLAGSTDTQYF.

This clonotype was recorded many times. The V call is TRBV9, the J call TRBJ1-6; maybe TRBD1 (5 bases). Germline assignment: CDR1 SGDLS and CDR2 YYNGEE. Trimming shortened V by 4 bases and J by 9 bases, and 17 bases separated the two germline ends. This CDR3 comprises 15 residues. This CDR3 reads CASSPQWGGLSPLHF. In DNA form, the CDR3 reads TGTGCCAGCAGCCCTCAATGGGGGGGACTTTCACCCCTCCACTTT.

This clonotype was counted at least ten times. This chain's CDR3 is CASRYPGQTTGYTF. The CDR3 DNA reads as TGCGCCAGCAGATATCCGGGACAAACAACCGGCTACACCTTC. The chain links TRBV10-2 to TRBJ1-2; weak D call: TRBD1 (6 bases). This CDR3 region has 14 residues. V was trimmed by 6 bases and J by 8 bases, leaving 19 bases between them. Germline loops: CDR1 WSHSY, CDR2 SAAADI.

This clonotype was seen repeatedly, ten times or more. The V and J genes are TRBV11-3 and TRBJ2-7; D perhaps matches TRBD2 (6 bases). The CDR3 loop spans 13 amino acids. The germline CDR1 and CDR2 sequences are SGHNT and YENEEA. V was cut by 5 bases and J by 2 bases, with 10 bases left in between. Here the CDR3 DNA reads TGTGCCAGCAGCGGGGGAGGTCCCTACGAGCAGTACTTC. Its translation: CASSGGGPYEQYF.

The table lists this clonotype with many counts. The gene calls are TRBV6-2 or TRBV6-3 and TRBJ2-3, with 8 bases matching TRBD2. Losses at the gene ends were 5 bases for V and 1 base for J; bases not matched to a gene: 5. In germline, CDR1 is MNHEY, CDR2 SVGEGT. CDR3 length: 15 residues. The CDR3 spells CASSPLLAGTDTQYF. CDR3 in DNA: TGTGCCAGCAGTCCACTACTAGCGGGCACAGATACGCAGTATTTT.

This clonotype was detected ten times or more. The chain is built from TRBV28 and TRBJ1-1; 9 positions agree with TRBD1. The CDR3 extends over 15 amino acids. Losses at the gene ends were 7 bases for V and 1 base for J; bases not matched to a gene: 7. Looked up from germline, CDR1 is MDHEN and CDR2 is SYDVKM. CDR3 in amino acids: CASKNTGQGNTEAFF. Written as DNA, the CDR3 is TGTGCCAGCAAGAATACGGGACAGGGGAACACTGAAGCTTTCTTT.

The rearrangement joins TRBV7-9 to TRBJ2-7; TRBD2 might be the D (7 bases). The CDR3 contains 18 residues. Trimming removed 2 bases at V and 1 base at J, with 21 bases between. CDR1 and CDR2 (germline): SEHNR, FQNEAQ (reference sequence). CDR3 in DNA: TGTGCCAGCAGCTTACAAGGGGGTACGTGGGAGGGGTCCTACGAGCAGTACTTC. Residues: CASSLQGGTWEGSYEQYF.

In this sample, this clonotype turned up many times. The genes are TRBV20-1 and TRBJ1-6; D is possibly TRBD1 (6 bases). Between the trimmed V and J ends, which lost 6 bases and 12 bases, there was a span of 21 bases. This CDR3 region has 14 residues. Germline V gene data show CDR1 as DFQATT and CDR2 as SNEGSKA (reference sequence). The CDR3 sequence: CSAGGGSRGGPLHF. In nucleotides, the CDR3 is TGCAGTGCGGGGGGCGGGAGCCGGGGAGGACCCCTCCACTTT.

CDR3 DNA sequence: TGTGCCAGCAGCTTAAGTCTCAACACCGGGGAGCTGTTTTTT. Translation: CASSLSLNTGELFF. The chain is built from TRBV7-3 and TRBJ2-2; D is unclear. Trimming pared 1 base from V and 2 bases from J, leaving 5 bases between. The CDR3 runs to 14 residues. Germline loops: CDR1 SGHTA, CDR2 FQGTGA.

Comment on this clonotype: A read error may explain this, as a much larger clone is one base away. The chain couples TRBV7-2 to TRBJ2-3; D is ambiguous. CDR1 and CDR2 (germline): SGHTA, FQGNSA. This CDR3 is built from 14 residues. CDR3 residues: CAGSLRLTTDTQYF. CDR3 bases: TGTGCCGGCAGCTTACGCCTGACCACAGATACGCAGTATTTT.

The V call is TRBV25-1, the J call TRBJ2-3, with D perhaps TRBD2 (6 bases). The CDR3 consists of 13 residues. Germline CDR1 MGHDK, CDR2 SYGVNS. V was pared by 8 bases and J by 0 bases, with 9 bases between. The CDR3 loop reads CASGGPSTDTQYF. The DNA for the CDR3 is TGTGCCAGCGGAGGGCCTAGCACAGATACGCAGTATTTT.

V is TRBV2 and J is TRBJ2-2, with D unclear. V shed 3 bases and J shed 5 bases, with 16 bases lying between them. The length of the CDR3 is 16 residues. Germline CDR1 SNHLY, CDR2 FYNNEI. DNA of the CDR3: TGTGCCAGCAGTGAGACTCTTCGTGGAGATACCGGGGAGCTGTTTTTT. Its protein is CASSETLRGDTGELFF.

There are many counts of this clonotype. The chain joins TRBV27 to TRBJ2-5, with D possibly matching TRBD2 (6 bases). CDR1 is MNHEY and CDR2 is SMNVEV in the germline V gene (reference sequence). V was trimmed by 2 bases and J by 4 bases, leaving 14 bases between them. This CDR3 has 15 residues. CDR3 sequence reads: CASSLGVEGLETQYF. Written as DNA, the CDR3 is TGTGCCAGCAGTTTAGGGGTGGAGGGGTTAGAGACCCAGTACTTC.

This clonotype came up a few times. CDR3 in amino acids: CSARDQGKDEQFF. Here the CDR3 DNA reads TGCAGTGCTAGAGATCAGGGGAAGGATGAGCAGTTCTTC. V is TRBV20-1 and J is TRBJ2-1, with D perhaps matching TRBD1 (6 bases). Trimming took off 0 bases at V and 8 bases at J, with 11 bases between the two ends. The CDR3 loop spans 13 amino acids. Looked up from germline, CDR1 is DFQATT and CDR2 is SNEGSKA (reference sequence).

This chain joins TRBV6-1 and TRBJ1-2; D gene uncertain. Looked up from germline, CDR1 is MNHNS and CDR2 is SASEGT. With 0 bases removed from V and 8 bases from J, the gap between germline ends came to 7 bases. The CDR3 has 12 residues. The CDR3: CASSEAELGYTF. CDR3 nucleotide sequence: TGTGCCAGCAGTGAAGCCGAACTCGGCTACACCTTC.

This clonotype was recorded only once. The chain carries TRBV19 and TRBJ1-1; the D is unclear. From germline, CDR1 is LNHDA and CDR2 SQIVND (reference sequence). Between the trimmed V and J ends, which lost 3 bases and 4 bases, there was a span of 12 bases. CDR3 length equals 14 residues. The CDR3: CASSIYEGGTEAFF. The CDR3 nucleotides read TGTGCCAGTAGTATTTATGAGGGAGGCACTGAAGCTTTCTTT. Full variable domain (missing parts from reference TRBV19 and TRBJ1-1): DGGITQSPKYLFRKEGQNVTLSCEQNLNHDAMYWYRQDPGQGLRLIYYSQIVNDFQKGDIAEGYSVSREKKESFPLTVTSAQKNPTAFYLCASSIYEGGTEAFFGQGTRLTVV.

This clonotype occurred many times. The chain uses TRBV27 and TRBJ1-1; no clear D gene. With 4 bases removed from V and 1 base from J, the gap between germline ends came to 7 bases. This CDR3 comprises 13 residues. The germline CDR1 and CDR2 sequences are MNHEY and SMNVEV (reference sequence). In DNA form, the CDR3 reads TGTGCCAGCAGTTCTTACCAGAACACTGAAGCTTTCTTT. As protein: CASSSYQNTEAFF.

This clonotype was seen ten or more times. CDR3 sequence reads: CASRGTSGRTDTQYF. The DNA for the CDR3 is TGCGCCAGCAGAGGGACTAGCGGGAGAACAGATACGCAGTATTTT. The rearrangement joins TRBV5-1 to TRBJ2-3, with 14 bases fitting TRBD2. This CDR3 is built from 15 residues. In germline, CDR1 is SGHRS, CDR2 YFSETQ. Germline trimming cut 5 bases from V and 3 bases from J; bases unmatched to any gene: 2.